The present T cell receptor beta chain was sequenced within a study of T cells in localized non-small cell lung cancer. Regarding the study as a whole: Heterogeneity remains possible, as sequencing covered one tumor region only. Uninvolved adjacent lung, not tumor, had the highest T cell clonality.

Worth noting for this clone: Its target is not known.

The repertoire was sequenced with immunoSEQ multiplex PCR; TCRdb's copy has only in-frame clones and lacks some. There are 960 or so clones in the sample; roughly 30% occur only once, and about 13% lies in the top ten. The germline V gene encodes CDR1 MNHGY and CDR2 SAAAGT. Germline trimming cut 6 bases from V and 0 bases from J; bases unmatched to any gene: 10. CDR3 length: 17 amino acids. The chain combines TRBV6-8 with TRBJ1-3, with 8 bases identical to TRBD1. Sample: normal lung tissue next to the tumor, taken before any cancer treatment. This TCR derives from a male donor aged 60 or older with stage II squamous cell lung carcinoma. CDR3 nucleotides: TGTGCCAGCAGCACCGGTTTGGGGACAGGCTCTGGAAACACCATATATTTT. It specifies CASSTGLGTGSGNTIYF.